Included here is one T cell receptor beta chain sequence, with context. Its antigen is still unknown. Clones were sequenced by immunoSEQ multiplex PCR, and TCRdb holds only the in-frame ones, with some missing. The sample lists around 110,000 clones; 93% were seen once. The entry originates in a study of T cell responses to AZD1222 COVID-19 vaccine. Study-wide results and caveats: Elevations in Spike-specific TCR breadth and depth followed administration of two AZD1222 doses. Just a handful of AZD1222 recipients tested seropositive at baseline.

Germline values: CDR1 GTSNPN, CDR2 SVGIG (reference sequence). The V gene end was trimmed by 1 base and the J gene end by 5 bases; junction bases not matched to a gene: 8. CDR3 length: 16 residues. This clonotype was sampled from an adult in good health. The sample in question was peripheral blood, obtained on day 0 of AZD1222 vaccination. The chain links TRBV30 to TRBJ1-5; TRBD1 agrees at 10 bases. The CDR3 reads CAWSEAGTGVYQPQHF. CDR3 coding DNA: TGTGCCTGGAGTGAAGCCGGGACAGGGGTCTATCAGCCCCAGCATTTT.